Below are 12 T cell receptor beta chains sequenced from a single sample in a study of blood T cell repertoires in COVID-19. Clones were sequenced by immunoSEQ multiplex PCR, and TCRdb holds only the in-frame ones, with some missing. This sample has approximately 250,000 clones, with approximately 90% found just once. The sequenced material came from PBMCs or T cells enriched from blood (not recorded which). Receptors were obtained from a middle-aged man who had been exposed to COVID-19.

CDR3 loop: CASSQDLLSGANVLTF. DNA for the CDR3: TGTGCCAGCAGCCAAGATCTCCTCTCTGGGGCCAACGTCCTGACTTTC. This chain uses TRBV3-1 (or the pseudogene TRBV3-2) with TRBJ2-6; D call uncertain. The V gene's germline CDR1 is LGHDT and CDR2 YNNKEL (reference sequence). The CDR3 is 16 residues long. The V gene lost 0 bases and the J gene lost 0 bases, with 6 bases spanning the gap.

On this clone: The DNA is omitted, as the CDR3 cannot be located on it reliably, and the CDR3 follows TCRdb's listing. The chain carries TRBV5-5 and TRBJ2-1; the D segment call TRBD2 is taken from the table without a DNA check. The CDR3 is made up of 18 amino acids, end residues included. CDR1 SGHKS and CDR2 YYEKEE come from the germline V gene (reference sequence). This CDR3 reads CASSRPEGAVLRSREQFF.

This clone was seen once. The CDR3 loop reads CASSLGQDTDTQYF. The CDR3 bases are TGTGCCAGCAGCTTAGGACAGGACACAGATACGCAGTATTTT. The V gene is TRBV13, the J gene TRBJ2-3, with a possible D match to TRBD1 (5 bases). Trimming removed 0 bases at V and 2 bases at J, with 6 bases between. The CDR3 covers 14 residues. Germline V gene data show CDR1 as PRHDT and CDR2 as FYEKMQ (reference sequence).

This chain uses TRBV5-1 with TRBJ1-5; 8 positions agree with TRBD1. V gave up 3 bases and J gave up 4 bases; unmatched junction bases: 6. This CDR3 has 15 residues. Germline values: CDR1 SGHRS, CDR2 YFSETQ. The CDR3 nucleotides are TGCGCCAGCAGCTCAGGACAGGGCGCGAATCAGCCCCAGCATTTT. Amino acids: CASSSGQGANQPQHF.

This clone appeared a single time. The chain couples TRBV2 to TRBJ1-5; unclear D gene. Germline lookup yields CDR1 SNHLY and CDR2 FYNNEI. This CDR3 is 14 amino acids long. The V and J ends lost 4 bases and 1 base respectively, with 8 bases between them. The CDR3 DNA is TGTGCCAGCAGTGTTGGGCAGAGCAATCAGCCCCAGCATTTT. Translated, it gives CASSVGQSNQPQHF.

The J gene is TRBJ1-1, the V gene TRBV19, with 10 nucleotides matching TRBD1. The CDR3 runs 18 residues. Germline V gene lookup returns CDR1 LNHDA and CDR2 SQIVND (reference sequence). V gave up 3 bases and J gave up 0 bases; unmatched junction bases: 10. This chain's CDR3 is CASSIGFGTGALNTEAFF. CDR3 DNA sequence: TGTGCCAGTAGTATTGGGTTCGGGACAGGGGCTTTGAACACTGAAGCTTTCTTT.

V is TRBV18 and J is TRBJ2-7; 7 nucleotides match TRBD2. The length of the CDR3 is 14 residues. Trimming at V came to 2 bases and at J to 2 bases, leaving 3 bases not matched to a gene. Germline-derived CDR1 and CDR2 are KGHSH and LQKENI. CDR3 protein: CASSPVGGAYEQYF. In DNA, the CDR3 is TGTGCCAGCTCACCAGTGGGGGGGGCCTACGAGCAGTACTTC.

This chain links TRBV15 with TRBJ1-4; the D gene is possibly TRBD1 (5 bases). The V end was cut by 0 bases, the J end by 7 bases, with 9 bases between. Looked up from germline, CDR1 is LNHNV and CDR2 is YYDKDF (reference sequence). This CDR3 region has 14 residues. CDR3 nucleotides: TGTGCCACCAGCAGAGAGGGAGGGACTGAAAAACTGTTTTTT. It translates to CATSREGGTEKLFF. Filled out from reference TRBV15 and TRBJ1-4, the complete variable domain reads DAMVIQNPRYQVTQFGKPVTLSCSQTLNHNVMYWYQQKSSQAPKLLFHYYDKDFNNEADTPDNFQSRRPNTSFCFLDIRSPGLGDTAMYLCATSREGGTEKLFFGSGTQLSVL.

The chain joins TRBV15 to TRBJ1-3; D is unclear. The CDR3 extends over 18 amino acids. The germline gives CDR1 LNHNV, CDR2 YYDKDF (reference sequence). Trimming removed 1 base at V and 0 bases at J, with 16 bases between. Here the CDR3 DNA reads TGTGCCACCAGCAGAGTGCCCGGACTGAGCATCTCTGGAAACACCATATATTTT. Its translation is CATSRVPGLSISGNTIYF.

V and J are TRBV19 and TRBJ1-4; tentatively, D is TRBD1 (5 bases). CDR1 is LNHDA, CDR2 SQIVND, per germline (reference sequence). Trimming removed 2 bases at V and 3 bases at J, with 10 bases between. The CDR3 loop spans 15 amino acids. CDR3 loop: CASSILTGANEKLFF. For the CDR3, the DNA is TGTGCCAGTAGTATACTTACAGGAGCTAATGAAAAACTGTTTTTT.

The chain recombines TRBV24-1 with TRBJ2-1; no clear D gene. V lost 3 bases and J lost 6, with 8 bases in between. The germline CDR1 and CDR2 sequences are KGHDR and SFDVKD. The CDR3 is 13 residues long. For the CDR3, the DNA is TGTGCCACCAGTGATGCCGCGATCAATGAGCAGTTCTTC. It specifies CATSDAAINEQFF.

The V and J genes are TRBV30 and TRBJ2-3; D perhaps matches TRBD2 (5 bases). Looked up from germline, CDR1 is GTSNPN and CDR2 is SVGIG (reference sequence). The CDR3 consists of 15 residues. V lost 1 base, J lost 2 bases, and 13 bases lay in between. The CDR3 here is CAWSAGLRVTDTQYF. The CDR3 DNA sequence: TGTGCCTGGAGTGCCGGATTGCGGGTCACAGATACGCAGTATTTT. The full variable domain, completed using reference TRBV30 and TRBJ2-3, is SQTIHQWPATLVQPVGSPLSLECTVEGTSNPNLYWYRQAAGRGLQLLFYSVGIGQISSEVPQNLSASRPQDRQFILSSKKLLLSDSGFYLCAWSAGLRVTDTQYFGPGTRLTVL.